Only a few counts were recorded for the clone carrying this T cell receptor (beta chain). Its antigen is as yet unknown. The source of the sample is a study of beta chain features in type 1 diabetes. Study results and caveats: In all four CD4+ subsets, TCRB CDR3 length was significantly, moderately reduced in type 1 diabetes.

All of the isolated RNA was reverse transcribed, so expressed TCRB transcripts were sequenced. Sequenced by immunoSEQ multiplex PCR; TCRdb stores in-frame clones only, minus some. The sample records approximately 730,000 clones, 13% being singletons. The sequenced sample was naive CD4+ T cells from blood. The TCR originated in a man aged 18 to 29 with type 1 diabetes.

CDR3 coding DNA: TGCAGCGCCAGCTGGGGGAGGGCGGGGGCCAACGTCCTGACTTTC. Its translation is CSASWGRAGANVLTF. The V call is TRBV29-1, the J call TRBJ2-6; 7 nucleotides align to TRBD2. V dropped 7 bases and J dropped 4; count of bases not matched to a gene: 10. Germline V gives CDR1 SQVTM, CDR2 ANQGSEA. The CDR3 runs to 15 residues.